The source of this TCR beta chain is a study of T-cell memory formation after mild COVID-19. With respect to this clonotype: The antigen is unknown.

V lost 1 base and J lost 4; bases outside the gene matches: 3. The CDR3 runs to 14 residues. Germline values: CDR1 DFQATT, CDR2 SNEGSKA (reference sequence). Study results and caveats: Second-wave clones that peaked on day 37 lacked confirmed SARS-CoV-2 specificity. Clones which contracted sat mainly in CM and EM if CD4+, and in EMRA if CD8+.

TCRdb reprocessed the 5' RACE reads with MiXCR, giving one entry per CDR3 protein. The sample yields 350,000 to 550,000 distinct CDR3 sequences, approximately 19% seen once. The TCR comes from a man in his late teens or twenties who had mild COVID-19 (a few samples of this study predate the infection). Cell type and time point are not known. The sequencing input was PBMCs or a T cell subset sorted from them (not recorded which). The chain links TRBV20-1 to TRBJ1-1; 10 bases agree with TRBD1. The CDR3 reads CSARVGTGATEAFF. The CDR3 nucleotides are TGCAGTGCTAGAGTCGGGACAGGGGCCACTGAAGCTTTCTTT.